This record covers a single TCR beta chain. The target antigen is unknown. This specimen belongs to a study of CD8+ T cells in alopecia areata. Notes on the study in general: Lesional scalp, especially alopecia totalis/universalis, showed higher clonality than normal scalp.

CDR1 SGHTA and CDR2 FQGNSA come from the germline V gene. The CDR3 is 12 residues long. With 2 bases removed from V and 3 bases from J, the gap between germline ends came to 5 bases. RNA was isolated and reverse transcribed to cDNA, the sequencing template. The table came from immunoSEQ multiplex PCR; TCRdb's copy has only in-frame clones and leaves some out. This table holds about 91,000 clones, roughly 42% found once. This clonotype was sampled from a human donor with alopecia areata. The sequencing sample was made of CD4+ T cells sorted from blood. The chain uses TRBV7-2 and TRBJ2-7; D not certain. The CDR3 DNA reads TGTGCCAGCAGCTTACCCAGCTACGAGCAGTACTTC. Translating gives CASSLPSYEQYF.